The clone carrying this TCR beta chain has more than one count but fewer than ten. The target antigen is unknown. Germline values: CDR1 MNHEY, CDR2 SMNVEV (reference sequence). V dropped 4 bases and J dropped 1 base, with 7 bases sitting between them. This CDR3 is 13 amino acids long. The treatment here: roughly 10-day PBMC culture with coronavirus spike peptide pools or control peptides (ViraFEST assay). From the unexposed donor, CD4+ T cells were collected ahead of the COVID-19 pandemic (2011-2018). This specimen belongs to a study of vaccination and CD4 T cells after COVID-19. About the study: The post-vaccine samples came a median 72 days after dose two (range 14 to 241).

With the Oncomine TCR Beta short-read assay, DNA from cultured CD4+ T cells was sequenced. One entry per CDR3 protein, called by TCRdb with MiXCR from the PCR reads. The sample has about 6,900 distinct CDR3 sequences, about 29% seen once. Study results and limitations: Early post-infection timepoints were not included, and relatively few convalescent patients were studied. SARS-CoV-2-reactive clonotypes rose nonsignificantly, with the median going from approximately 21 to 40.

The sequencing input was CD4+ T cells from blood, cultured in vitro. The chain recombines TRBV27 with TRBJ2-5; no reliable D call. The receptor's source is a human donor in good health. CDR3 in amino acids: CASSSLFQETQYF. CDR3 nucleotide sequence: TGTGCCAGCAGTTCTCTGTTCCAAGAGACCCAGTACTTC.